This T cell receptor beta chain stems from a study of cytomegalovirus exposure and HLA in healthy donors. Study-level results: Common viral pathogens seemed to be connected with several of the most significant clusters, according to a later analysis.

Worth noting for this clone: The target antigen is unknown.

PCR was performed using 60 Vbeta and 13 Jbeta primers. In the original analysis: Unique TCR beta chains numbered approximately 76 million in a later analysis, with roughly 11 million shared. Using immunoSEQ multiplex PCR, the repertoire was profiled, and TCRdb retains in-frame clones only, with some absent. V, J and clone size reflect that table, while D and trimming were determined from the DNA. The sample holds under 300,000 clones, roughly two thirds seen once. V lost 7 bases and J lost 4; bases outside the gene matches: 8. CDR1 is LNHDA and CDR2 is SQIVND in the germline V gene (reference sequence). CDR3 length equals 15 residues.

Sequenced material: PBMCs. The J gene is TRBJ1-5, the V gene TRBV19; 9 nucleotides align to TRBD1. This TCR came from a female donor in good health and CMV-seronegative. The CDR3 sequence is CASTSRGQGNQPQHF. CDR3 coding DNA: TGTGCCAGTACTTCCAGGGGACAGGGTAATCAGCCCCAGCATTTT. The entire variable domain, with the rest obtained from reference TRBV19 and TRBJ1-5, is as follows: DGGITQSPKYLFRKEGQNVTLSCEQNLNHDAMYWYRQDPGQGLRLIYYSQIVNDFQKGDIAEGYSVSREKKESFPLTVTSAQKNPTAFYLCASTSRGQGNQPQHFGDGTRLSIL.